The 22 T cell receptor beta chains in this list originate from one sample, sequenced in a study of OX40 agonist ivuxolimab in advanced cancers. Assay: immunoSEQ multiplex PCR; the TCRdb copy retains only in-frame clones and omits some. The sample consists of about 24,000 clones, approximately 89% of them appearing once. The sequencing used CD4+ or CD8+ T cells sorted from blood, collected in a trial of the OX40 agonist ivuxolimab. These receptors were obtained from an adult with an advanced solid tumor such as melanoma, head and neck, liver or kidney cancer.

The chain links TRBV30 to TRBJ1-2; D ambiguous. Per germline, CDR1 GTSNPN and CDR2 SVGIG (reference sequence). V lost 5 bases, J lost 6 bases, and 4 bases lay in between. This CDR3 spans 9 amino acids. The CDR3 sequence: CAWLDGYTF. The CDR3 coding sequence is TGTGCCTGGTTGGATGGCTACACCTTC.

This chain links TRBV2 with TRBJ1-5, with 7 bases that match TRBD1. This CDR3 comprises 14 residues. The V gene's germline CDR1 is SNHLY and CDR2 FYNNEI. V lost 6 bases to trimming and J lost 2 bases; unmatched junction nucleotides: 4. In DNA form, the CDR3 reads TGTGCCAGCAGCGCTGGACAGGGCAATCAGCCCCAGCATTTT. Residues: CASSAGQGNQPQHF.

The V gene is TRBV28, the J gene TRBJ2-5; D gene unclear. Trimming took 5 bases from V and 4 from J, leaving 14 bases between them. The CDR3 has 14 amino acids. Germline values: CDR1 MDHEN, CDR2 SYDVKM. CDR3 sequence reads: CASSLSGGRETQYF. The CDR3 DNA reads TGTGCCAGCAGTCTTTCGGGTGGAAGAGAGACCCAGTACTTC. The full variable domain, its missing parts supplied by reference TRBV28 and TRBJ2-5, is DVKVTQSSRYLVKRTGEKVFLECVQDMDHENMFWYRQDPGLGLRLIYFSYDVKMKEKGDIPEGYSVSREKKERFSLILESASTNQTSMYLCASSLSGGRETQYFGPGTRLLVL.

The genes are TRBV9 and TRBJ1-2, with 11 nucleotides matching TRBD1. V was pared by 3 bases and J by 4 bases, with 8 bases of the junction left unmatched. Germline V gene data show CDR1 as SGDLS and CDR2 as YYNGEE. The CDR3 has 16 residues. The DNA for the CDR3 is TGTGCCAGCAGCGCCGAAGGACAGGGGGCCATCTATGGCTACACCTTC. It specifies CASSAEGQGAIYGYTF.

This clone came up once. The J gene is TRBJ2-7, the V gene TRBV14; 10 bases agree with TRBD2. Germline V gene lookup returns CDR1 SGHDN and CDR2 FVKESK. The CDR3 loop spans 15 amino acids. V dropped 4 bases and J dropped 6; count of bases not matched to a gene: 9. Here the CDR3 DNA reads TGTGCCAGCAGCCGTCCGGGACTAGCGAGTCGCGAGCAGTACTTC. This codes for CASSRPGLASREQYF. Variable domain in full (rest from reference TRBV14 and TRBJ2-7): EAGVTQFPSHSVIEKGQTVTLRCDPISGHDNLYWYRRVMGKEIKFLLHFVKESKQDESGMPNNRFLAERTGGTYSTLKVQPAELEDSGVYFCASSRPGLASREQYFGPGTRLTVT.

The V call is TRBV6-1, the J call TRBJ2-3; 7 nucleotides agree with TRBD2. In germline, CDR1 is MNHNS, CDR2 SASEGT. The CDR3 runs 17 residues. The trim removed 2 bases at V and 0 bases at J, leaving 8 bases unmatched. The CDR3 region has the DNA TGTGCCAGCAGTGAACCCCTCCTAGCGGCTAGCACAGATACGCAGTATTTT. Translating it yields CASSEPLLAASTDTQYF.

This rearrangement joins TRBV5-3 to TRBJ2-3; weak D call: TRBD1 (6 bases). TRBV5-3 belongs to the ORF category, with a function that is uncertain. V was pared by 3 bases and J by 8 bases, with 16 bases between. The CDR3 loop spans 14 amino acids. The CDR3 region is CARSSNRDRFTQYF. CDR3 sequence (DNA): TGTGCCAGAAGCTCGAACAGGGACCGCTTTACGCAGTATTTT.

This chain joins TRBV2 and TRBJ2-3; D gene uncertain. This CDR3 spans 12 amino acids. Trimming removed 8 bases at V and 2 bases at J, with 8 bases between. CDR1 SNHLY and CDR2 FYNNEI come from the germline V gene. In DNA, the CDR3 is TGTGCCAGCCGTATTTCCACAGATACGCAGTATTTT. Its protein is CASRISTDTQYF.

The chain employs TRBV27 and TRBJ2-7; D gene unclear. Germline CDR1 is MNHEY and CDR2 is SMNVEV (reference sequence). V gave up 2 bases and J gave up 1 base, with 9 bases separating them. This CDR3 has 14 residues. The CDR3: CASSLNYLSYEQYF. CDR3 coding DNA: TGTGCCAGCAGTTTAAACTACCTGTCCTACGAGCAGTACTTC.

The chain carries TRBV4-1 and TRBJ1-1, with a weak D call TRBD1 (5 bases). V was cut by 1 base and J by 3 bases, with 15 bases left in between. Germline-derived CDR1 and CDR2 are MGHRA and YSYEKL. This CDR3 has 16 amino acids. CDR3 protein: CASSQGQGGTDTEAFF. CDR3 nucleotides: TGCGCCAGCAGCCAAGGCCAGGGAGGGACTGACACTGAAGCTTTCTTT.

The chain is built from TRBV6-6 and TRBJ2-5, with 8 bases that match TRBD1. V lost 2 bases to trimming and J lost 1 base; unmatched junction nucleotides: 6. Per the germline V gene, CDR1 is MNHNY and CDR2 is SVGAGI (reference sequence). This CDR3 has 16 amino acids. CDR3 bases: TGTGCCAGCAGTTACGCCCTAACAGGGGGCCAAGAGACCCAGTACTTC. It specifies CASSYALTGGQETQYF.

V gene TRBV5-1 combines with J gene TRBJ2-7, with a possible D match to TRBD2 (5 bases). Trimming took off 0 bases at V and 6 bases at J, with 16 bases between the two ends. This CDR3 comprises 15 residues. The germline gives CDR1 SGHRS, CDR2 YFSETQ. DNA for the CDR3: TGCGCCAGCAGCTTGGTATCCGGGATCCGGGGCGAGCAGTACTTC. This codes for CASSLVSGIRGEQYF.

The chain joins TRBV4-2 to TRBJ2-1, with TRBD2 matching over 7 bases. The CDR3 covers 17 residues. Germline V gene lookup returns CDR1 LGHNA and CDR2 YNFKEQ. The J segment lost 6 bases and the V segment lost 1 base, leaving 12 bases of the junction unmatched. DNA of the CDR3: TGTGCCAGCAGCCAAGGGTCCGGACTAGGGGATGGCAATGAGCAGTTCTTC. Its protein is CASSQGSGLGDGNEQFF.

This clone was detected once. The rearrangement links TRBV18 to TRBJ2-4; D remains unclear. The CDR3 runs 15 residues. Trimming cost V 0 bases and J 0 bases, with 6 bases left between them. In germline, CDR1 is KGHSH, CDR2 LQKENI. CDR3 sequence: CASSPPLLAKNIQYF. CDR3 nucleotides: TGTGCCAGCTCACCACCGTTGTTAGCCAAAAACATTCAGTACTTC.

The chain uses TRBV4-2 and TRBJ2-7; tentatively, D is TRBD1 (6 bases). CDR1 is LGHNA and CDR2 is YNFKEQ in the germline V gene. The CDR3 has 15 residues. V lost 4 bases to trimming and J lost 4 bases, with 17 bases between them. The CDR3 nucleotides are TGTGCCAGCAGCCTCCGGGCAGGGGATTCATACGAGCAGTACTTC. The encoded protein is CASSLRAGDSYEQYF.

This clone was counted a single time. At one boundary the junction diverges from the germline segment, which might be a read error. This chain links TRBV7-2 with TRBJ2-7, with 13 bases identical to TRBD2. The CDR3 has 13 residues. Looked up from germline, CDR1 is SGHTA and CDR2 is FQGNSA. The CDR3: CASSIGTSGEILF. The CDR3 DNA follows: TGTGCCAGCAGCATCGGGACTAGCGGGGAGATACTCTTC.

This clone was observed a handful of times. This chain connects TRBV6-4 to TRBJ2-1; TRBD2 agrees at 11 bases. Germline V CDR1 and CDR2: MRHNA, SNTAGT. This CDR3 has 16 residues. The V segment lost 6 bases and the J segment 0 bases; nucleotides outside the gene matches: 4. The CDR3 is CASSGLAGASYNEQFF. For the CDR3, the DNA is TGTGCCAGCAGCGGACTAGCGGGTGCCTCCTACAATGAGCAGTTCTTC.

CDR3 sequence (DNA): TGTGCCAGCAGCGCTAGGGACAGCTATAATTCACCCCTCCACTTT. Its protein product is CASSARDSYNSPLHF. This chain connects TRBV9 to TRBJ1-6, with 7 bases aligning to TRBD1. The CDR3 totals 15 residues. Germline CDR1 is SGDLS and CDR2 is YYNGEE. The J segment lost 3 bases and the V segment lost 3 bases, leaving 3 bases of the junction unmatched.

The CDR3 DNA follows: TGTGCCAGCAGCCCCCTAAAGGGGGGGTACGAGCAGTACTTC. This sequence encodes CASSPLKGGYEQYF. The chain recombines TRBV27 with TRBJ2-7; a weak D match, TRBD2 (7 bases). The CDR3 sequence is 14 residues long. CDR1 MNHEY and CDR2 SMNVEV come from the germline V gene (reference sequence). Trimming stripped 6 bases from V and 4 bases from J, with 16 bases between.

This clone was counted once. The chain uses TRBV27 and TRBJ1-3; 8 nucleotides align to TRBD1. V lost 5 bases, J lost 0 bases, and 12 bases stayed unmatched. This CDR3 is built from 18 residues. The V gene's germline CDR1 is MNHEY and CDR2 SMNVEV (reference sequence). The CDR3 DNA follows: TGTGCCAGCAGTAAATGGGGGACAGGCGCTTTCTCTGGAAACACCATATATTTT. This codes for CASSKWGTGAFSGNTIYF.

The chain couples TRBV25-1 to TRBJ2-5; TRBD1 might be the D (6 bases). Trimming took off 3 bases at V and 2 bases at J, with 13 bases between the two ends. The CDR3 sequence is 15 residues long. Germline lookup yields CDR1 MGHDK and CDR2 SYGVNS. CDR3 DNA: TGTGCCAGCAGTGATACCAGGGGCTTTCAAGAGACCCAGTACTTC. Its protein product is CASSDTRGFQETQYF. The full variable domain, its missing parts supplied by reference TRBV25-1 and TRBJ2-5, is EADIYQTPRYLVIGTGKKITLECSQTMGHDKMYWYQQDPGMELHLIHYSYGVNSTEKGDLSSESTVSRIRTEHFPLTLESARPSHTSQYLCASSDTRGFQETQYFGPGTRLLVL.

The CDR3 DNA is TGTGCCAGCAGCTTAGGTCTAGCGGGACAGAATGAGCAGTTCTTC. This encodes CASSLGLAGQNEQFF. V and J are TRBV11-3 and TRBJ2-1; 9 nucleotides align to TRBD2. V trimming: 1 base; J trimming: 7 bases; junction bases outside the gene matches: 5. Per germline, CDR1 SGHNT and CDR2 YENEEA. The CDR3 extends over 15 amino acids.